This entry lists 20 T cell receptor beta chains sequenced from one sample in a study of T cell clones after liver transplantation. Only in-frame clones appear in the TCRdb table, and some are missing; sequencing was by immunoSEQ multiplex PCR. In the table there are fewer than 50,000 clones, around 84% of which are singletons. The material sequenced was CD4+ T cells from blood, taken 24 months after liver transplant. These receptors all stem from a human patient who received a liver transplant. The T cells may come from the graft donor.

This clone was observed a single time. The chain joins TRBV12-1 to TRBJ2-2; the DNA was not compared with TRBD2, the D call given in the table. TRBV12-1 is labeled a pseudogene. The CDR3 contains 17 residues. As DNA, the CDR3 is TGTGCCAGCAGCTTCCGACTAGCGGGAGGGCACACCGGGGAGCTGTTTTTT. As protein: CASSFRLAGGHTGELFF.

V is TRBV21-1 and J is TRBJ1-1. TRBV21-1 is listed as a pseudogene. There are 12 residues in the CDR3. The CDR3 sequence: CASSKNEGEAFF. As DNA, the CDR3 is TGTGCCAGCAGCAAAAATGAGGGTGAAGCTTTCTTT.

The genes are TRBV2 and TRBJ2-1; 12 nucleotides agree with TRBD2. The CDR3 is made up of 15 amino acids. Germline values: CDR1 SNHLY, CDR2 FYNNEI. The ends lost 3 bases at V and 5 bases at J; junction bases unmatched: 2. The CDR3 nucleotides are TGTGCCAGCAGTGAGCTAGCGGGGGGGAACAATGAGCAGTTCTTC. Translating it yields CASSELAGGNNEQFF.

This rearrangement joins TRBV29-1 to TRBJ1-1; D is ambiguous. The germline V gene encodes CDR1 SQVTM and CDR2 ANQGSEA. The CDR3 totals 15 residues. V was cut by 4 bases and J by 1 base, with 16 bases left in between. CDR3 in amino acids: CSVGFGPQQNTEAFF. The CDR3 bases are TGCAGCGTTGGTTTTGGTCCGCAGCAGAACACTGAAGCTTTCTTT.

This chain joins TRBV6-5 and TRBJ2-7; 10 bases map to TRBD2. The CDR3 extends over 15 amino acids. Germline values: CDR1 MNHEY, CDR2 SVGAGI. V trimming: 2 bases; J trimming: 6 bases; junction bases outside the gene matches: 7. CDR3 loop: CASSYRLAGVPEQYF. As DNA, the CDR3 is TGTGCCAGCAGTTACAGGCTAGCGGGAGTTCCCGAGCAGTACTTC.

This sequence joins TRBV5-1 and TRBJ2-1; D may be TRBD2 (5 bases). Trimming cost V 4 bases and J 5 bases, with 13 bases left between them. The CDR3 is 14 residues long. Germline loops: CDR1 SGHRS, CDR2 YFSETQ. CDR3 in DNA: TGCGCCAGCAGCCCCATTGACGGGAACAATGAGCAGTTCTTC. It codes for CASSPIDGNNEQFF.

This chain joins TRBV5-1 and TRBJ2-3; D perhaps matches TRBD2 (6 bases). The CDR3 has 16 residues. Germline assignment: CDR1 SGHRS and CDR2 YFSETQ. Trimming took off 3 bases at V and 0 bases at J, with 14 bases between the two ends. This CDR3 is CASSSEAGISTDTQYF. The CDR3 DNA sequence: TGCGCCAGCAGCTCTGAGGCGGGGATTAGCACAGATACGCAGTATTTT.

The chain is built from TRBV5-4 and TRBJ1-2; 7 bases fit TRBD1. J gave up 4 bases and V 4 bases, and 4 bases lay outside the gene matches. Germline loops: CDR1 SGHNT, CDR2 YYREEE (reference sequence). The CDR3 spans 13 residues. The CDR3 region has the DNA TGTGCCAGCAGCGCAGACAGGGTCTATGGCTACACCTTC. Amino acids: CASSADRVYGYTF. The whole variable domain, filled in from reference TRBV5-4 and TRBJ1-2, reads ETGVTQSPTHLIKTRGQQVTLRCSSQSGHNTVSWYQQALGQGPQFIFQYYREEENGRGNFPPRFSGLQFPNYSSELNVNALELDDSALYLCASSADRVYGYTFGSGTRLTVV.

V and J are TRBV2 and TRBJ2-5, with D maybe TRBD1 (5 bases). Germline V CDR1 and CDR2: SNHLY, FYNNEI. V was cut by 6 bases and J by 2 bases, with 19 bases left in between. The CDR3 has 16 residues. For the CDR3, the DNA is TGTGCCAGCAGACTTGGATTAGGGGCAGGGCAAGAGACCCAGTACTTC. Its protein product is CASRLGLGAGQETQYF.

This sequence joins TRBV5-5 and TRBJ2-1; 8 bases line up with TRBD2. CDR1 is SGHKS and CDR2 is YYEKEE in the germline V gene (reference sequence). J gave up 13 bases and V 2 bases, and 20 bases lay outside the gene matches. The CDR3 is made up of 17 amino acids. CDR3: CASSFGHGPFSGVIQFF. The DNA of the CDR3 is TGTGCCAGCAGCTTCGGACACGGACCTTTTAGCGGGGTGATTCAGTTCTTC.

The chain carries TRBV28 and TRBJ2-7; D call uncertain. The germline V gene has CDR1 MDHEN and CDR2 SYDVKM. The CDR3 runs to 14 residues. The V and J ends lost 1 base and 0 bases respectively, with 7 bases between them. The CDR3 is CASSLYLDSYEQYF. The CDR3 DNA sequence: TGTGCCAGCAGTTTATATCTGGACTCCTACGAGCAGTACTTC.

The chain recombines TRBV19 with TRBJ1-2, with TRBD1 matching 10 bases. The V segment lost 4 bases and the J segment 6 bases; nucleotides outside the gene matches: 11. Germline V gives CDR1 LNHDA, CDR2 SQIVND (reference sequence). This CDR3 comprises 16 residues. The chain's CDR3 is CASSTPGQGGFHGYTF. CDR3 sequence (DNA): TGTGCCAGTAGTACCCCCGGACAGGGGGGTTTCCATGGCTACACCTTC.

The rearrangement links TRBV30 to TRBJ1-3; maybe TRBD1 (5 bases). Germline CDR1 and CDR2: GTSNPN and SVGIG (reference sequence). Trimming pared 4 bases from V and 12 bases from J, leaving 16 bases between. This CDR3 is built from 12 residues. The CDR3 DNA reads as TGTGCCTGGACCCATCATTTAGGGGACATATATTTT. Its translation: CAWTHHLGDIYF.

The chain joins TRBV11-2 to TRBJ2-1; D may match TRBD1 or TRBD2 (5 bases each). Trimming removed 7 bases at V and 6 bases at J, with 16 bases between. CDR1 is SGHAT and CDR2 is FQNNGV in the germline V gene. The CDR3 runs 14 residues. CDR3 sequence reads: CASNKAGAINEQFF. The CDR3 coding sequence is TGTGCCAGCAATAAAGCCGGGGCTATCAATGAGCAGTTCTTC. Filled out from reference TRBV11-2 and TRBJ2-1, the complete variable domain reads EAGVAQSPRYKIIEKRQSVAFWCNPISGHATLYWYQQILGQGPKLLIQFQNNGVVDDSQLPKDRFSAERLKGVDSTLKIQPAKLEDSAVYLCASNKAGAINEQFFGPGTRLTVL.

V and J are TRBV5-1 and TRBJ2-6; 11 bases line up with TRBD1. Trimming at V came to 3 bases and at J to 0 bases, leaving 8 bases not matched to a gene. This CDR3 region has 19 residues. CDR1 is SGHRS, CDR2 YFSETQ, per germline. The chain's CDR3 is CASSSWTGGLLSGANVLTF. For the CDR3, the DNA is TGCGCCAGCAGCTCCTGGACAGGGGGCCTTCTCTCTGGGGCCAACGTCCTGACTTTC.

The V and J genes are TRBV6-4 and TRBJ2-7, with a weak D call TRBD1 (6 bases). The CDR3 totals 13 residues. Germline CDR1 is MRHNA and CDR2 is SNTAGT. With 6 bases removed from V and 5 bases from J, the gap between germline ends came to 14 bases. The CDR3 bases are TGTGCCAGCAGCGCTGAACAGGGAAACGAGCAGTACTTC. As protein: CASSAEQGNEQYF.

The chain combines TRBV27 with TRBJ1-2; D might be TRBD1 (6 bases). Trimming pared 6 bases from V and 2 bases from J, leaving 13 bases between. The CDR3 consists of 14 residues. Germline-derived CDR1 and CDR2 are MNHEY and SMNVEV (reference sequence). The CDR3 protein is CASREGGGNYGYTF. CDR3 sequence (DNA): TGTGCCAGCAGGGAAGGTGGGGGCAACTATGGCTACACCTTC.

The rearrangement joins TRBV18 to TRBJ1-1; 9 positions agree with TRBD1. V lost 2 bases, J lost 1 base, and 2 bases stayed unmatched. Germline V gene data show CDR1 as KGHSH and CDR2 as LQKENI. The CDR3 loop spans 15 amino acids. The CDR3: CASSPRQGGNTEAFF. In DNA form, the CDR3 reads TGTGCCAGCTCACCAAGACAGGGGGGGAACACTGAAGCTTTCTTT.

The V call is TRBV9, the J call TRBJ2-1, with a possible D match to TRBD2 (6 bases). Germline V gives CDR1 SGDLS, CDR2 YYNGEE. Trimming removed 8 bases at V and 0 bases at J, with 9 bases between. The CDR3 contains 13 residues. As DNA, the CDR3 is TGTGCCAGTGGCGGGGCCTCCTACAATGAGCAGTTCTTC. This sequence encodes CASGGASYNEQFF.

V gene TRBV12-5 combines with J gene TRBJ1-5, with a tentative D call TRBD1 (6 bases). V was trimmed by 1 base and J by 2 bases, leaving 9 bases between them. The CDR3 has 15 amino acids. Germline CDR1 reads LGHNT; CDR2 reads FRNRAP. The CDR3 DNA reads TGTGCTAGTGGTTTGGAGGCAGGGGGCAATCAGCCCCAGCATTTT. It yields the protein CASGLEAGGNQPQHF.